This T cell receptor (beta chain) appears in the sequencing data of a study of T cells after yellow fever vaccination (dated by TCRdb to between 2018 and 2021). Some background on the complete study: The SMART-Seq v4 Ultra Low Input RNA kit was used to prepare libraries from fractions with low cell numbers. Blood was collected at multiple timepoints before and after primary and secondary immunization, and bulk PBMC replicates and cell subsets were isolated. Bulk TCR alpha and beta repertoires were sequenced longitudinally to track T-cell clones before and after primary and booster YFV17D yellow fever vaccination. The cohort comprised two healthy male donors, one aged 18 to 30 and one aged 30 to 39 years.

The treatment or condition label, read with the paper, signifies: live attenuated yellow fever vaccine strain. At each blood-draw timepoint, two biological replicates of bulk PBMCs were obtained. A standard Ficoll-Paque protocol was used to isolate PBMCs from peripheral blood. TriZol was used to extract RNA from bulk PBMCs, from CD4 and CD8 fractions, and from dextramer-positive and dextramer-negative fractions. TCR cDNA was made using 5'RACE template switching, a step that added a universal primer site and unique molecular identifiers. cDNA synthesis was primed from both the TCR alpha and TCR beta constant segments. Library amplification used two PCR steps, and the second PCR step added sample barcodes and sequencing adapters. Sequencing of libraries was performed on Illumina HiSeq 2500 (2x100 bp) or NovaSeq (2x150 bp). The study's processing was this. Reads were demultiplexed and collapsed into UMI consensus sequences with MIGEC, and V(D)J alignment was performed with MiXCR. Clonotypes responding to the vaccine were identified with edgeR on replicate PBMC samples, with the criteria of FDR below 0.01 and a log2 fold change above 5 up to day 15. Bulk clonotypes were assigned CD4 or CD8 identity according to which sequenced CD4 or CD8 repertoire held them at higher abundance. TCRdb handled the public reads itself, with Q25 trimming in fastp and clone calling in MiXCR, and kept productive beta chains. Identical CDR3 protein sequences are pooled into one entry, listed with their most common genes and DNA. The V and J calls reflect TCRdb's pipeline rather than the authors' work. This sample is represented by fewer than 350,000 distinct CDR3 sequences; 8.7% of them were singletons. The top ten clones comprise about a sixth of the sample.

There are 14 amino acids in the CDR3, from cysteine to phenylalanine inclusive. CDR3 DNA is the only sequence kept; it has 42 bases, read in frame from the first base. V and J are truncated by 0 bases and 4 bases respectively, leaving an intervening sequence of 10 bases. The germline V gene sets CDR1 to SGHRS and CDR2 to YFSETQ. General study outcomes and caveats: A small share of clonotypes occurred in both CD4 and CD8 compartments, likely arising from convergent recombination. After the booster, most clones that had expanded after primary vaccination were detected again (around 96% of CD4 and more than 80% of CD8), suggesting broad maintenance of memory. Because the study included only a couple of donors, the extent to which the findings can be generalized is limited. The secondary T-cell response was weaker than the primary response but faster, peaking on day 5 instead of day 15. Because abundant contaminating clonotypes from the bulk population could be contained in FACS-sorted repertoires, computational filtering was required.

Points on this clonotype: What antigen it recognizes has not been identified. Base qualities were left out, and no much larger clone turns up one base away.

This receptor was obtained from a man between 18 and 29 years old who received the YFV17D yellow fever vaccine. The chain links TRBV5-1 with TRBJ2-5; a tentative D call is TRBD1 (6 bases match). The material sequenced was PBMCs, taken on the day of the first yellow fever vaccination. The DNA reads TGCGCCAGCAGCTTGGAGGGGGTTGGAGAGACCCAGTACTTC. Translated, this gives CASSLEGVGETQYF.